Sequencing of this T cell receptor beta chain was carried out in a study of T-cell reconstitution after alpha-beta-depleted transplantation in children. This clonotype was seen a handful of times. Its cognate antigen is unknown. General study findings and limits: It was newly produced T cells that mostly accounted for T-cell counts and diversity one year after transplant. Approximately two months post-transplant, alpha-beta T cells reportedly originated from several hundred expanded graft clones. Several patients had high TCRbeta diversity at day 60; it came from surviving recipient T cells and thymic progenitors.

Using unique molecular identifiers, the investigators prepared the TCRbeta library. In TCRdb, the PCR reads were re-called with MiXCR into one record per CDR3 protein. The table lists hundreds of thousands of distinct CDR3 sequences, roughly 13% of them singletons. Germline CDR1 MDHEN, CDR2 SYDVKM. This CDR3 region has 15 residues. V shed 5 bases and J shed 7 bases, with 15 bases lying between them. This chain links TRBV28 with TRBJ2-6; D ambiguous. The sequencing here drew on PBMCs, mostly from graft donor cells, taken 360 days after TCRalphabeta/CD19-depleted stem cell transplant. This TCR came from a male patient younger than 18 who had a stem cell transplant for acute myeloid leukemia, so the T cells may come from the graft donor. CDR3 sequence (DNA): TGTGCCAGCAGTCTACACTTAGAGATAGCCAACGTCCTGACTTTC. This codes for CASSLHLEIANVLTF.